This T cell receptor (beta chain) was documented in a study of read filtering for tumor transcriptome and immune sequencing. Whole-study context: Whole-transcriptome libraries were prepared after DNase treatment. TCR-mapped reads were about 3.5 to 11 million with IR-seq versus about 85 to 1,300 with RNA-seq.

In its sample, this clonotype was seen many times. Antigen specificity is unknown. From 350 to 500 ng of RNA, a library with molecular barcoded alpha/delta and beta/gamma adaptors was made. A single record per CDR3 protein comes from TCRdb applying MiXCR to the reads. Of 40,000 or so distinct CDR3 sequences in the sample, approximately 14% are singletons; the top ten hold 25% to 30%. The CDR3 covers 14 residues. V lost 5 bases to trimming and J lost 6 bases, with 17 bases between them. Per the germline V gene, CDR1 is MDHEN and CDR2 is SYDVKM. Notes on the study in general: Dropping single-read clonotypes raised IR-seq and RNA-seq shared-clonotype correlation.

Sequencing was performed on a population of CD138-negative cells sorted from bone marrow. J is TRBJ2-7 and V is TRBV28, with D tentatively TRBD2 (5 bases). The receptor's source is a donor aged 40 or older with multiple myeloma. CDR3 nucleotide sequence: TGTGCCAGCAGTACTGGGCCGGCGGGTGGCGAGCAGTACTTC. Translating it yields CASSTGPAGGEQYF.